These 13 T cell receptor beta chains share one sample of origin, sequenced in a study of blood T cell repertoires in COVID-19. Assay used: immunoSEQ multiplex PCR; TCRdb lists only in-frame clones, some missing. Seen here are under 200,000 clones, 85% to 90% observed once, and the top ten hold 6% to 8.5%. Sequencing was carried out using PBMCs or T cells enriched from blood (not recorded which). The source is a woman in her forties or fifties who had recovered from COVID-19.

This sequence joins TRBV19 and TRBJ2-7; 7 nucleotides line up with TRBD2. Looked up from germline, CDR1 is LNHDA and CDR2 is SQIVND (reference sequence). The CDR3 is 15 amino acids. Trimming removed 3 bases from V and 7 bases from J; junction bases left unmatched: 12. The CDR3 DNA follows: TGTGCCAGTAGTATGCTCCCTAGCGGTCCCCTGGAGCAGTACTTC. Amino acids: CASSMLPSGPLEQYF.

The CDR3 sequence: CASSPSGGAYNEQFF. The CDR3 DNA reads TGTGCCAGCAGCCCCTCCGGGGGGGCCTACAATGAGCAGTTCTTC. V is TRBV5-4 and J is TRBJ2-1; the match to TRBD2 covers 8 bases. CDR1 SGHNT and CDR2 YYREEE come from the germline V gene (reference sequence). Unmatched junction bases numbered 5, after V lost 4 bases and J lost 2 bases. This CDR3 is 15 amino acids long.

The chain carries TRBV19 and TRBJ2-3; a weak D match, TRBD2 (5 bases). The CDR3 loop spans 15 amino acids. Germline-derived CDR1 and CDR2 are LNHDA and SQIVND (reference sequence). Deletions cut 7 bases from V and 1 base from J, with 15 bases between. The CDR3 loop is CASKTRRSGTDTQYF. DNA of the CDR3: TGTGCCAGTAAAACGAGGAGGAGCGGCACAGATACGCAGTATTTT.

The chain is built from TRBV19 and TRBJ2-5; TRBD1 aligns across 9 bases. The germline V gene has CDR1 LNHDA and CDR2 SQIVND (reference sequence). This CDR3 spans 15 amino acids. Trimming at V came to 4 bases and at J to 2 bases, leaving 5 bases not matched to a gene. This chain's CDR3 is CASSTGQGKQETQYF. CDR3 sequence (DNA): TGTGCCAGTAGTACGGGACAGGGTAAACAAGAGACCCAGTACTTC. The whole variable domain, filled in from reference TRBV19 and TRBJ2-5, reads DGGITQSPKYLFRKEGQNVTLSCEQNLNHDAMYWYRQDPGQGLRLIYYSQIVNDFQKGDIAEGYSVSREKKESFPLTVTSAQKNPTAFYLCASSTGQGKQETQYFGPGTRLLVL.

CDR3 residues: CASRVPGQGYGYTF. CDR3 nucleotide sequence: TGTGCCAGCAGGGTCCCGGGACAGGGTTATGGCTACACCTTC. The V and J genes are TRBV7-2 and TRBJ1-2, with TRBD1 matching 9 bases. V dropped 6 bases and J dropped 5; count of bases not matched to a gene: 7. The germline V gene has CDR1 SGHTA and CDR2 FQGNSA. The CDR3 totals 14 residues.

The rearrangement uses TRBV14 and TRBJ2-1, with 8 bases fitting TRBD1. Losses at the gene ends were 3 bases for V and 6 bases for J; bases not matched to a gene: 4. The germline V gene encodes CDR1 SGHDN and CDR2 FVKESK. The CDR3 runs 14 residues. CDR3 in amino acids: CASSHADRVNEQFF. The CDR3 DNA is TGTGCCAGCAGCCATGCGGACAGGGTCAATGAGCAGTTCTTC.

V usage is TRBV11-2 and J usage is TRBJ2-7; 7 bases are a match to TRBD1. The CDR3 length is 12 residues. The V gene's germline CDR1 is SGHAT and CDR2 FQNNGV. V lost 4 bases, J lost 6 bases, and 3 bases stayed unmatched. The CDR3, as DNA: TGTGCCAGCAGCTCACAGGGGATCGAGCAGTACTTC. This gives the protein CASSSQGIEQYF.

J is TRBJ2-3 and V is TRBV7-3, with D maybe TRBD1 (5 bases). The CDR3 length is 16 residues. The V end was cut by 2 bases, the J end by 1 base, with 13 bases between. The germline gives CDR1 SGHTA, CDR2 FQGTGA. As DNA, the CDR3 is TGTGCCAGCAGCTTAGGGGCAGTTTCTGGCACAGATACGCAGTATTTT. Protein product: CASSLGAVSGTDTQYF.

The rearrangement joins TRBV9 to TRBJ1-5; no clear D. Deletions cut 4 bases from V and 0 bases from J, with 11 bases between. This CDR3 region has 15 residues. Looked up from germline, CDR1 is SGDLS and CDR2 is YYNGEE. This CDR3 reads CASSFTADSNQPQHF. DNA for the CDR3: TGTGCCAGCAGCTTTACAGCCGATAGCAATCAGCCCCAGCATTTT.

Only one count was recorded for this clone. V is TRBV29-1 and J is TRBJ1-2, with TRBD1 matching over 8 bases. The CDR3 is 12 residues long. V gave up 8 bases and J gave up 4 bases; unmatched junction bases: 6. Germline-derived CDR1 and CDR2 are SQVTM and ANQGSEA. CDR3 sequence (DNA): TGCAGCATAGGACAGGGCCGCTATGGCTACACCTTC. This gives the protein CSIGQGRYGYTF.

The CDR3 spells CASSVAPGSSTEAFF. The CDR3 DNA is TGTGCCAGCAGCGTAGCGCCAGGGTCGAGCACTGAAGCTTTCTTT. The V call is TRBV9, the J call TRBJ1-1, with D possibly TRBD1 on 5 matching bases. Germline V gives CDR1 SGDLS, CDR2 YYNGEE. CDR3 length: 15 amino acids. V was clipped by 0 bases and J by 4 bases, with 13 bases between them.

The J gene is TRBJ2-3, the V gene TRBV7-6; the D is unclear. Trimming took 0 bases from V and 0 from J, leaving 7 bases between them. This CDR3 contains 15 residues. Germline V lookup: CDR1 SGHVS, CDR2 FNYEAQ. This chain's CDR3 is CASSLARISTDTQYF. Written as DNA, the CDR3 is TGTGCCAGCAGCTTAGCGAGGATTAGCACAGATACGCAGTATTTT.

The V and J genes are TRBV7-8 and TRBJ2-3; TRBD2 agrees at 14 bases. CDR3 length: 15 residues. The V gene's germline CDR1 is SGHVS and CDR2 FQNEAQ. J was trimmed by 4 bases and V by 5 bases; bases with no gene match: 2. The CDR3: CASSPTSGGADTQYF. CDR3 DNA: TGTGCCAGCAGCCCGACTAGCGGGGGGGCAGATACGCAGTATTTT. Looking up the rest from reference TRBV7-8 and TRBJ2-3 gives the full variable domain: GAGVSQSPRYKVAKRGQDVALRCDPISGHVSLFWYQQALGQGPEFLTYFQNEAQLDKSGLPSDRFFAERPEGSVSTLKIQRTQQEDSAVYLCASSPTSGGADTQYFGPGTRLTVL.